This is a list of T cell receptor beta chains from one sample in a study of blood T cell repertoires in COVID-19. Clones were sequenced by immunoSEQ multiplex PCR, and TCRdb holds only the in-frame ones, with some missing. The sample lists 150,000 to 200,000 clones, about 80% occurring once. The sequencing input was peripheral blood. These receptors all stem from a woman older than 75 with acute or convalescent COVID-19. Both conserved end residues are part of each CDR3. A D gene is named only where the DNA matches it firmly. The size field is filled for only some rows; it gives once, few, many or a size class.

J gene | D gene | CDR3 length | V gene | clone size | CDR3 protein | CDR3 DNA
TRBJ2-7 | TRBD2 | 17 | TRBV7-2 | . | CASSPSQGLAGNHEQYF | TGTGCCAGCAGCCCCTCCCAGGGACTAGCGGGGAATCACGAGCAGTACTTC
TRBJ1-5 | . | 13 | TRBV6-5 | . | CASSPLSKQPQHF | TGTGCCAGCAGTCCCTTAAGCAAACAGCCCCAGCATTTT
TRBJ2-7 | TRBD1 | 14 | TRBV29-1 | . | CSVEVRQGAYEQYF | TGCAGCGTTGAAGTAAGGCAGGGGGCCTACGAGCAGTACTTC
TRBJ2-1 | . | 15 | TRBV19 | . | CASSETGTWNNEQFF | TGTGCCAGTAGCGAGACAGGGACTTGGAACAATGAGCAGTTCTTC
TRBJ1-1 | . | 15 | TRBV30 | . | CAWSDGTVMNTEAFF | TGTGCCTGGAGTGACGGGACTGTGATGAACACTGAAGCTTTCTTT
TRBJ2-1 | TRBD1 | 16 | TRBV24-1 | . | CATSDSSGTGFDEQFF | TGTGCCACCAGTGACTCAAGCGGGACAGGGTTTGATGAGCAGTTCTTC
TRBJ2-3 | . | 15 | TRBV6-4 | . | CASSDSGSVADTQYF | TGTGCCAGCAGTGACTCGGGGAGTGTGGCAGATACGCAGTATTTT
TRBJ1-2 | TRBD1 | 14 | TRBV10-3 | . | CAIRITGGRYGYTF | TGTGCCATCAGGATCACAGGGGGCAGGTATGGCTACACCTTC
TRBJ2-3 | TRBD1 | 15 | TRBV7-9 | . | CASSTGTGDTDTQYF | TGTGCCAGCAGTACCGGGACAGGGGACACAGATACGCAGTATTTT
TRBJ1-1 | . | 13 | TRBV29-1 | few | CSVEGQPNTEAFF | TGCAGCGTTGAGGGACAACCGAACACTGAAGCTTTCTTT
TRBJ2-2 | TRBD1 | 15 | TRBV7-9 | . | CASSSDRGRTGELFF | TGTGCCAGCAGCTCCGACAGGGGTCGGACCGGGGAGCTGTTTTTT
TRBJ1-5 | . | 14 | TRBV29-1 | . | CSVEVQGSNQPQHF | TGCAGCGTTGAAGTCCAGGGTAGCAATCAGCCCCAGCATTTT
TRBJ1-6 | . | 15 | TRBV5-5 | . | CASSLLGPNNSPLHF | TGTGCCAGCAGCTTACTAGGACCGAATAATTCACCCCTCCACTTT
TRBJ2-1 | . | 14 | TRBV7-9 | . | CASRGGIQYNEQFF | TGTGCCAGCAGGGGCGGGATCCAGTACAATGAGCAGTTCTTC
TRBJ1-2 | . | 16 | TRBV5-1 | . | CASRDVAGVDLYGYTF | TGCGCCAGCAGGGACGTAGCAGGGGTTGACTTGTATGGCTACACCTTC
TRBJ1-6 | . | 14 | TRBV5-6 | . | CASSTGGLHSPLHF | TGTGCCAGCAGTACGGGGGGATTGCATTCACCCCTCCACTTT
TRBJ1-2 | TRBD1 | 11 | TRBV10-3 | . | CAIRQGGGYTF | TGTGCCATACGACAGGGAGGTGGCTACACCTTC
TRBJ2-2 | TRBD2 | 16 | TRBV7-2 | few | CASSPPSGGATGELFF | TGTGCCAGCAGCCCCCCTAGCGGGGGGGCGACCGGGGAGCTGTTTTTT
TRBJ1-4 | TRBD1 | 15 | TRBV9 | . | CASSVAGTGREKLFF | TGTGCCAGCAGCGTAGCTGGGACAGGGCGTGAAAAACTGTTTTTT
TRBJ2-1 | . | 14 | TRBV19 | once | CASSLGLPYNEQFF | TGTGCCAGTAGTTTGGGGCTTCCCTACAATGAGCAGTTCTTC
TRBJ2-4 | . | 13 | TRBV6-5 | . | CACSVRAENIQYF | TGTGCCTGTTCGGTGAGGGCCGAAAACATTCAGTACTTC
TRBJ1-2 | . | 12 | TRBV18 | . | CASSDSNYGYTF | TGTGCCAGCTCAGACAGTAACTATGGCTACACCTTC
TRBJ2-1 | TRBD1 | 16 | TRBV6-1 | . | CASSATTGVGNNEQFF | TGTGCCAGCAGTGCTACGACAGGGGTAGGAAACAATGAGCAGTTCTTC
TRBJ2-2 | . | 15 | TRBV9 | . | CASSVRQSNTGELFF | TGTGCCAGCAGCGTGCGACAGTCGAACACCGGGGAGCTGTTTTTT
TRBJ1-1 | . | 15 | TRBV5-1 | few | CASSLEAGVDTEAFF | TGCGCCAGCAGCTTGGAGGCAGGGGTGGACACTGAAGCTTTCTTT
TRBJ2-7 | . | 14 | TRBV28 | . | CASSFTGINYEQYF | TGTGCCAGCAGTTTTACCGGGATTAACTACGAGCAGTACTTC
TRBJ2-2 | . | 15 | TRBV7-9 | . | CASSLALVPAGELFF | TGTGCCAGCAGCTTAGCACTAGTTCCCGCCGGGGAGCTGTTTTTT
TRBJ1-2 | . | 12 | TRBV19 | . | CASTPGYYGYTF | TGTGCCAGTACCCCAGGGTACTATGGCTACACCTTC
TRBJ2-4 | TRBD1 | 14 | TRBV18 | . | CASSPTGGKNIQYF | TGTGCCAGCTCACCAACAGGGGGGAAAAACATTCAGTACTTC
TRBJ1-1 | . | 15 | TRBV7-9 | . | CASSLGGADNTEAFF | TGTGCCAGCAGCTTAGGGGGCGCAGATAACACTGAAGCTTTCTTT
TRBJ2-7 | . | 11 | TRBV6-5 | once | CASRRFYEQYF | TGTGCCAGCCGGCGGTTCTACGAGCAGTACTTC
TRBJ1-6 | TRBD1 | 14 | TRBV19 | once | CASSFRDRGSPLHF | TGTGCCAGTAGTTTCCGGGACAGGGGTTCACCCCTCCACTTT
TRBJ2-3 | TRBD2 | 16 | TRBV9 | . | CASSVDGGARTDTQYF | TGTGCCAGCAGCGTAGACGGGGGGGCCCGCACAGATACGCAGTATTTT
TRBJ2-1 | TRBD1 | 17 | TRBV24-1 | . | CATSDHRGQGLYNEQFF | TGTGCCACCAGTGACCATAGGGGACAGGGACTCTACAATGAGCAGTTCTTC
TRBJ2-5 | . | 13 | TRBV12-3/TRBV12-4 | . | CASSRDWQETQYF | TGTGCCAGCAGCCGGGACTGGCAAGAGACCCAGTACTTC
TRBJ1-2 | . | 15 | TRBV18 | few | CASSPNSGDNSGYTF | TGTGCCAGCTCACCAAACTCAGGGGATAACTCTGGCTACACCTTC
TRBJ2-7 | . | 15 | TRBV7-6 | . | CASSLGQDRSYEQYF | TGTGCCAGCAGCTTAGGACAGGACAGATCCTACGAGCAGTACTTC
TRBJ1-4 | . | 18 | TRBV18 | . | CASSPPQGGPSTNEKLFF | TGTGCCAGCTCACCACCACAGGGCGGTCCCTCGACTAATGAAAAACTGTTTTTT
TRBJ2-5 | . | 13 | TRBV18 | . | CASSPRGWETQYF | TGTGCCAGCTCACCAAGGGGCTGGGAGACCCAGTACTTC
TRBJ2-5 | . | 15 | TRBV5-4 | . | CASRNAGAGQETQYF | TGTGCCAGCAGAAACGCGGGGGCCGGGCAAGAGACCCAGTACTTC
TRBJ2-5 | . | 13 | TRBV2 | . | CASSGRGQETQYF | TGTGCCAGCAGCGGGAGAGGCCAAGAGACCCAGTACTTC
TRBJ1-2 | . | 16 | TRBV5-6 | once | CASSPNLEISNYGYTF | TGTGCCAGCAGTCCTAACCTTGAGATCTCTAACTATGGCTACACCTTC
TRBJ1-5 | TRBD1 | 15 | TRBV4-1 | . | CASSQGDSSNQPQHF | TGCGCCAGCAGCCAAGGGGACAGTAGCAATCAGCCCCAGCATTTT
TRBJ1-6 | . | 14 | TRBV7-8 | . | CASRQSNYNSPLHF | TGTGCCAGCAGGCAAAGCAATTATAATTCACCCCTCCACTTT
TRBJ2-7 | TRBD1 | 15 | TRBV6-5 | . | CASSYAADRGYEQYF | TGTGCCAGCAGTTACGCCGCGGACAGGGGTTACGAGCAGTACTTC